This TCR beta chain was captured by sequencing in a study of a mutant IDH1 vaccine in newly diagnosed glioma. Study as a whole: Eight vaccine injections were given to patients in weeks 1, 3, 5, 7, 11, 15, 19 and 23. Most patients had received both radiotherapy and temozolomide, the prior options being radiotherapy, temozolomide, or both. Findings and limits, study-wide: Vaccine-induced immune responses were detected in over 90% of patients. Any relationship between pseudoprogression and changes in top peripheral T cell clonotypes seemed absent.

Clones were sequenced by immunoSEQ multiplex PCR, and TCRdb holds only the in-frame ones, with some missing. Here the sample spans approximately 110,000 clones, approximately 87% being singletons. Only a few counts were recorded for this clone. No antigen is known for it. Per germline, CDR1 MGHRA and CDR2 YSYEKL. This CDR3 contains 15 residues. Losses at the gene ends were 1 base for V and 2 bases for J; bases not matched to a gene: 4. As to time point: week 11, during vaccination. In the vaccine, a single dose held 300 ug of the mutant IDH1 20-mer peptide, along with topical imiquimod. The source of this sequence is a woman aged 50 to 60 with glioma. This sample comprised PBMCs, obtained from a glioma patient whose treatment included an IDH1 peptide vaccine. This sequence joins TRBV4-1 and TRBJ2-7, with 8 bases that match TRBD1. CDR3 sequence: CASSQGQGIPYEQYF. CDR3 DNA: TGCGCCAGCAGCCAAGGACAGGGGATCCCCTACGAGCAGTACTTC.